These 9 T cell receptor beta chains were all obtained from the same sample, sequenced in a study of blood T cell repertoires in COVID-19. Sequenced by immunoSEQ multiplex PCR; TCRdb stores in-frame clones only, minus some. The data contain more than 80,000 clones, less than 95% of them singletons. Sample: peripheral blood. Receptors were obtained from a man younger than 35 with COVID-19, enrolled during active disease.

V gene TRBV4-1 combines with J gene TRBJ2-1; 9 bases line up with TRBD2. Trimming took 4 bases from V and 5 from J; bases not matched to a gene: 15. In germline, CDR1 is MGHRA, CDR2 YSYEKL. This CDR3 has 18 residues. CDR3 region: CASSRGLARTQYDNEQFF. The DNA of the CDR3 is TGCGCCAGCAGCCGCGGACTAGCGAGGACCCAATACGACAATGAGCAGTTCTTC.

The CDR3 DNA reads TGTGCCAGCAGCTTAGGTCGTATTGGTGGAGATGAGCAGTTCTTC. It translates to CASSLGRIGGDEQFF. The gene calls are TRBV11-3 and TRBJ2-1; the D is unclear. CDR3 length: 15 amino acids. Trimming stripped 1 base from V and 8 bases from J, with 15 bases between. Looked up from germline, CDR1 is SGHNT and CDR2 is YENEEA.

A word on this clone: One junction end disagrees with the germline gene, perhaps due to a read error. The genes are TRBV19 and TRBJ1-4, with a weak D call TRBD1 (6 bases). The CDR3 contains 15 residues. CDR1 LNHDA and CDR2 SQIVND come from the germline V gene (reference sequence). This CDR3 reads CASSVTGQGDEKLLF. CDR3 sequence (DNA): TGTGCCAGTAGTGTTACAGGGCAAGGGGATGAAAAACTGCTTTTT.

This clone has just one count. This chain joins TRBV28 and TRBJ2-1, with a possible D match to TRBD2 (6 bases). The CDR3 runs to 15 residues. CDR1 MDHEN and CDR2 SYDVKM come from the germline V gene. Trimming took 6 bases from V and 4 from J, leaving 16 bases between them. The CDR3 region is CASRPEGGKYNEQFF. The CDR3 bases are TGTGCCAGCAGGCCAGAGGGCGGGAAGTACAATGAGCAGTTCTTC.

V is TRBV27 and J is TRBJ1-6; 9 nucleotides match TRBD1. Per the germline V gene, CDR1 is MNHEY and CDR2 is SMNVEV (reference sequence). Trimming at V came to 5 bases and at J to 8 bases, leaving 7 bases not matched to a gene. The CDR3 covers 15 residues. The CDR3 sequence: CASSPRDRAHSPLHF. CDR3 bases: TGTGCCAGCAGTCCCCGGGACAGGGCACATTCACCCCTCCACTTT.

The count of this clone is one. The chain recombines TRBV5-1 with TRBJ2-7; TRBD2 matches at 11 bases. The CDR3 has 16 amino acids. Trimming removed 4 bases from V and 2 bases from J; junction bases left unmatched: 8. Germline CDR1 reads SGHRS; CDR2 reads YFSETQ. In DNA, the CDR3 is TGCGCCAGCAGCCCGAGGAGTAGCGGGAGGGCCTACGAGCAGTACTTC. As protein: CASSPRSSGRAYEQYF.

This clone was found once. The chain carries TRBV24-1 and TRBJ2-2, with TRBD1 identical over 10 bases. Unmatched junction bases numbered 2, after V lost 4 bases and J lost 4 bases. From germline, CDR1 is KGHDR and CDR2 SFDVKD. There are 15 residues in the CDR3. The CDR3, as DNA: TGTGCCACCAGTGAAGGGACAGGGGTCACCGGGGAGCTGTTTTTT. It specifies CATSEGTGVTGELFF.

The chain recombines TRBV12-3 or TRBV12-4 with TRBJ2-7; maybe TRBD1 (5 bases). Trimming cost V 1 base and J 5 bases, with 6 bases left between them. The CDR3 loop spans 12 amino acids. CDR3 sequence reads: CASSLGRDEQYF. CDR3 sequence (DNA): TGTGCCAGCAGTTTAGGCAGGGACGAGCAGTACTTC.

The chain couples TRBV5-8 to TRBJ2-1, with 11 positions matching TRBD2. The CDR3 sequence is 15 residues long. Germline values: CDR1 SGHTS, CDR2 YDEGEE. Trimming removed 2 bases from V and 10 bases from J; junction bases left unmatched: 8. CDR3 loop: CASSLGLAGGWEQFF. CDR3 in DNA: TGTGCCAGCAGCTTAGGGCTAGCGGGAGGATGGGAGCAGTTCTTC.